The 32 T cell receptor beta chains in this list originate from one sample, sequenced in a study of cytomegalovirus exposure and HLA in healthy donors. PCR employed 60 Vbeta and 13 Jbeta primers. Libraries were prepared by immunoSEQ multiplex PCR; TCRdb keeps only in-frame clonotypes and omits some of them. The data include some 120,000 clones; the top ten clones carry 1%. Sequencing used PBMCs. The receptors were gathered from a young man in good health and CMV-seronegative.

This sequence joins TRBV6-1 and TRBJ2-1; unclear D gene. CDR1 is MNHNS, CDR2 SASEGT, per germline. This CDR3 comprises 12 residues. V shed 2 bases and J shed 15 bases, with 14 bases lying between them. The CDR3 DNA is TGTGCCAGCAGTGAAAAAGGCTACAGTTCGTTCTTC. It is translated as CASSEKGYSSFF.

The chain is built from TRBV28 and TRBJ2-1, with D maybe TRBD1 (5 bases). The CDR3 loop spans 13 amino acids. V lost 6 bases to trimming and J lost 6 bases, with 12 bases between them. From germline, CDR1 is MDHEN and CDR2 SYDVKM. The CDR3 spells CASSYRRTNEQFF. CDR3 bases: TGTGCCAGCAGCTACAGGAGAACCAATGAGCAGTTCTTC.

J is TRBJ1-5 and V is TRBV25-1; no clear D. The V gene lost 8 bases and the J gene lost 2 bases, with 10 bases spanning the gap. The length of the CDR3 is 13 residues. CDR1 and CDR2 (germline): MGHDK, SYGVNS. The CDR3 coding sequence is TGTGCCAGCTCGGGGTGGGGCAATCAGCCCCAGCATTTT. Amino acids: CASSGWGNQPQHF. The entire variable domain, with the rest obtained from reference TRBV25-1 and TRBJ1-5, is as follows: EADIYQTPRYLVIGTGKKITLECSQTMGHDKMYWYQQDPGMELHLIHYSYGVNSTEKGDLSSESTVSRIRTEHFPLTLESARPSHTSQYLCASSGWGNQPQHFGDGTRLSIL.

The chain employs TRBV2 and TRBJ1-6, with D maybe TRBD1 (5 bases). There are 13 residues in the CDR3. V lost 4 bases and J lost 12, with 13 bases in between. From germline, CDR1 is SNHLY and CDR2 FYNNEI. The CDR3 DNA follows: TGTGCCAGCAGTGTTTCCCTAGGACAACCCCTCCACTTT. This translates into CASSVSLGQPLHF.

The chain combines TRBV30 with TRBJ2-7; D is unresolved. Trimming cost V 7 bases and J 3 bases, with 10 bases left between them. The CDR3 is 11 amino acids. Germline CDR1 and CDR2: GTSNPN and SVGIG (reference sequence). The CDR3 DNA reads TGTGCCTCCGCGCGAGGCTACGAGCAGTACTTC. Its protein is CASARGYEQYF.

The V call is TRBV5-1, the J call TRBJ2-2, with 7 nucleotides matching TRBD1. The CDR3 covers 16 residues. The germline V gene has CDR1 SGHRS and CDR2 YFSETQ. Trimming at V came to 2 bases and at J to 7 bases, leaving 11 bases not matched to a gene. The CDR3 DNA reads TGCGCCAGCAGCTTCCCGACAGGGTTTGATAGCGGGGAGCTGTTTTTT. Residues: CASSFPTGFDSGELFF.

This chain connects TRBV6-5 to TRBJ2-7; D is possibly TRBD1 (5 bases). This CDR3 contains 16 residues. CDR1 and CDR2 from the germline V gene are MNHEY and SVGAGI. Trimming shortened V by 2 bases and J by 5 bases, and 19 bases separated the two germline ends. CDR3 DNA sequence: TGTGCCAGCAGTTACCGTAGTGTTCAGGGTGGGCACGAGCAGTACTTC. This sequence encodes CASSYRSVQGGHEQYF.

J is TRBJ2-7 and V is TRBV30; possible D gene TRBD2, 5 bases. V was trimmed by 5 bases and J by 0 bases, leaving 11 bases between them. The CDR3 is 13 residues long. The germline CDR1 and CDR2 sequences are GTSNPN and SVGIG (reference sequence). The chain's CDR3 is CAWGAVSSYEQYF. The CDR3 nucleotides read TGTGCCTGGGGAGCGGTAAGCTCCTACGAGCAGTACTTC.

This sequence joins TRBV4-1 and TRBJ1-6; 7 nucleotides line up with TRBD1. V lost 4 bases and J lost 10; bases outside the gene matches: 4. Germline assignment: CDR1 MGHRA and CDR2 YSYEKL. This CDR3 contains 13 residues. CDR3 protein: CASSRTGESPLHF. The CDR3 DNA reads as TGCGCCAGCAGCCGAACAGGGGAATCACCCCTCCACTTT.

The chain links TRBV2 to TRBJ2-5, with no clear D. CDR3 size: 15 residues. V was clipped by 2 bases and J by 1 base, with 11 bases between them. Germline-derived CDR1 and CDR2 are SNHLY and FYNNEI. The CDR3 DNA sequence: TGTGCCAGCAGTGAATACATGAAAATCCAAGAGACCCAGTACTTC. This translates into CASSEYMKIQETQYF.

The genes are TRBV10-1 and TRBJ1-1; possibly TRBD1 for D (5 bases). V lost 5 bases to trimming and J lost 8 bases, with 15 bases between them. This CDR3 is built from 13 residues. Germline assignment: CDR1 WNHNN and CDR2 SYGVQD (reference sequence). CDR3 region: CASSRGGGPEAFF. CDR3 nucleotide sequence: TGCGCCAGCAGTCGTGGCGGGGGTCCCGAAGCTTTCTTT.

The genes are TRBV29-1 and TRBJ1-1, with a possible D match to TRBD1 (5 bases). CDR3 size: 13 residues. The germline V gene encodes CDR1 SQVTM and CDR2 ANQGSEA. V was clipped by 6 bases and J by 1 base, with 12 bases between them. CDR3 protein: CSVQGWGNTEAFF. The CDR3 DNA reads TGCAGCGTCCAGGGCTGGGGGAACACTGAAGCTTTCTTT.

V and J are TRBV11-2 and TRBJ1-3, with D tentatively TRBD1 (6 bases). Trimming pared 4 bases from V and 2 bases from J, leaving 12 bases between. Germline CDR1 SGHAT, CDR2 FQNNGV. This CDR3 is built from 15 residues. The CDR3 DNA reads TGTGCCAGCAGCTGGGGGCAGACACCTGGAAACACCATATATTTT. Amino acids: CASSWGQTPGNTIYF.

The chain couples TRBV5-6 to TRBJ1-1; the D gene is possibly TRBD1 (6 bases). Germline V lookup: CDR1 SGHDT, CDR2 YYEEEE. CDR3 length: 14 amino acids. Between the trimmed V and J ends, which lost 0 bases and 0 bases, there was a span of 6 bases. CDR3 bases: TGTGCCAGCAGCTTGGACAGGGTGAACACTGAAGCTTTCTTT. Protein product: CASSLDRVNTEAFF.

J is TRBJ1-2 and V is TRBV19, with 11 bases aligning to TRBD1. Germline values: CDR1 LNHDA, CDR2 SQIVND (reference sequence). This CDR3 is 15 amino acids long. V dropped 4 bases and J dropped 2; count of bases not matched to a gene: 3. CDR3 in DNA: TGTGCCAGTAGTAGGGGGACAGGGGGGAACTATGGCTACACCTTC. Protein: CASSRGTGGNYGYTF.

The chain joins TRBV5-1 to TRBJ2-1; 7 positions match TRBD1. Germline V gives CDR1 SGHRS, CDR2 YFSETQ. V trimming: 7 bases; J trimming: 5 bases; junction bases outside the gene matches: 6. CDR3 length: 13 residues. Here the CDR3 DNA reads TGCGCCAGCTGGAAGGGGGCCCACAATGAGCAGTTCTTC. Protein product: CASWKGAHNEQFF. The full variable domain, with the rest looked up from reference TRBV5-1 and TRBJ2-1, is KAGVTQTPRYLIKTRGQQVTLSCSPISGHRSVSWYQQTPGQGLQFLFEYFSETQRNKGNFPGRFSGRQFSNSRSEMNVSTLELGDSALYLCASWKGAHNEQFFGPGTRLTVL.

The chain links TRBV5-4 to TRBJ2-2; D is perhaps TRBD2 (6 bases). V lost 7 bases, J lost 5 bases, and 15 bases lay in between. The CDR3 loop spans 14 amino acids. From germline, CDR1 is SGHNT and CDR2 YYREEE (reference sequence). The CDR3 DNA is TGTGCCAGCTCCGCCGGGGGTGGGACCGGGGAGCTGTTTTTT. Translated: CASSAGGGTGELFF.

The CDR3 region is CASSLPAGLLYNEQFF. CDR3 bases: TGTGCCAGCAGCCTCCCCGCGGGACTCCTCTACAATGAGCAGTTCTTC. The rearrangement uses TRBV6-4 and TRBJ2-1; tentatively, D is TRBD2 (6 bases). The germline V gene encodes CDR1 MRHNA and CDR2 SNTAGT. V dropped 6 bases and J dropped 3 bases, with 18 bases sitting between them. CDR3 length: 16 residues.

The chain is built from TRBV30 and TRBJ1-5; D not resolved. V lost 0 bases to trimming and J lost 0 bases, with 9 bases between them. The CDR3 is made up of 15 amino acids. Per germline, CDR1 GTSNPN and CDR2 SVGIG (reference sequence). CDR3 sequence (DNA): TGTGCCTGGAGTGTGACTGGGTATAGCAATCAGCCCCAGCATTTT. This codes for CAWSVTGYSNQPQHF.

The rearrangement uses TRBV6-6 and TRBJ1-2; TRBD1 matches at 7 bases. CDR3 length: 13 residues. Germline CDR1 is MNHNY and CDR2 is SVGAGI (reference sequence). The V and J ends lost 7 bases and 3 bases, in that order; junction bases with no gene match: 5. The CDR3 sequence: CASNSDRYYGYTF. CDR3 nucleotide sequence: TGTGCCAGCAACTCGGACAGGTACTATGGCTACACCTTC.

The chain joins TRBV6-1 to TRBJ2-1; possibly TRBD2 for D (7 bases). V was clipped by 1 base and J by 7 bases, with 14 bases between them. This CDR3 has 15 amino acids. The germline V gene encodes CDR1 MNHNS and CDR2 SASEGT. The CDR3 loop is CASSEGGGGPNEQFF. In nucleotides, the CDR3 is TGTGCCAGCAGTGAAGGAGGGGGAGGGCCAAATGAGCAGTTCTTC.

In the case of this clone: One end of the junction fails to match germline, which may point to a read error. This chain uses TRBV5-6 with TRBJ2-7; D is perhaps TRBD1 (5 bases). CDR1 and CDR2 (germline): SGHDT, YYEEEE. CDR3 length: 15 residues. CDR3 residues: CASRRGPTPSYEQYF. DNA of the CDR3: TGTGCGAGCAGAAGGGGTCCTACCCCCTCCTACGAGCAGTACTTC.

The rearrangement links TRBV5-4 to TRBJ2-7, with D maybe TRBD1 (7 bases). The germline V gene has CDR1 SGHNT and CDR2 YYREEE (reference sequence). The CDR3 runs 19 residues. V was cut by 4 bases and J by 2 bases, with 28 bases left in between. In DNA, the CDR3 is TGTGCCAGCAGCCCCCAAAGGGGCAGGGGGGACAAGGAGGCCTACGAGCAGTACTTC. This gives the protein CASSPQRGRGDKEAYEQYF.

The chain has TRBV29-1 and TRBJ1-1; possible D gene TRBD1, 6 bases. Germline CDR1 reads SQVTM; CDR2 reads ANQGSEA. The CDR3 length is 16 residues. V was clipped by 4 bases and J by 0 bases, with 18 bases between them. CDR3 residues: CSVGLNRGDMNTEAFF. CDR3 DNA: TGCAGCGTTGGACTGAATCGGGGGGACATGAACACTGAAGCTTTCTTT.

The rearrangement links TRBV5-1 to TRBJ1-4; 7 positions match TRBD1. V shed 0 bases, J shed 8 bases, and the junction held 1 base outside the gene matches. The CDR3 has 13 amino acids. The germline V gene has CDR1 SGHRS and CDR2 YFSETQ. CDR3 residues: CASSLGGGEKLFF. DNA for the CDR3: TGCGCCAGCAGCTTGGGAGGGGGCGAAAAACTGTTTTTT. The variable domain in full, completed from reference TRBV5-1 and TRBJ1-4, reads KAGVTQTPRYLIKTRGQQVTLSCSPISGHRSVSWYQQTPGQGLQFLFEYFSETQRNKGNFPGRFSGRQFSNSRSEMNVSTLELGDSALYLCASSLGGGEKLFFGSGTQLSVL.

The J gene is TRBJ1-5, the V gene TRBV28; D is unresolved. The V and J ends lost 6 bases and 1 base respectively, with 10 bases between them. CDR3 length: 14 amino acids. Germline V CDR1 and CDR2: MDHEN, SYDVKM. The CDR3 nucleotides are TGTGCCAGCAGCTCTGGTCGGAGCAATCAGCCCCAGCATTTT. This gives the protein CASSSGRSNQPQHF. Complete variable domain (other parts from reference TRBV28 and TRBJ1-5): DVKVTQSSRYLVKRTGEKVFLECVQDMDHENMFWYRQDPGLGLRLIYFSYDVKMKEKGDIPEGYSVSREKKERFSLILESASTNQTSMYLCASSSGRSNQPQHFGDGTRLSIL.

The chain's CDR3 is CASSEALSSYNEQFF. In DNA form, the CDR3 reads TGCGCCAGCAGTGAAGCCCTGAGCTCCTACAATGAGCAGTTCTTC. The chain has TRBV10-1 and TRBJ2-1; D gene ambiguous. The germline V and J ends were trimmed by 3 bases and 0 bases, with 9 bases remaining between them. The CDR3 totals 15 residues. Per the germline V gene, CDR1 is WNHNN and CDR2 is SYGVQD (reference sequence).

The CDR3 DNA sequence: TGTGCCAGCAGCTTAGACCTACTAGCATCAGATACGCAGTATTTT. Translated: CASSLDLLASDTQYF. The chain uses TRBV11-2 and TRBJ2-3; weak D call: TRBD2 (6 bases). CDR1 is SGHAT, CDR2 FQNNGV, per germline. Trimming took off 0 bases at V and 4 bases at J, with 11 bases between the two ends. The CDR3 length is 15 residues.

Turning to this clone: The sample has other DNA sequences that encode this CDR3 too. The chain recombines TRBV6-5 with TRBJ1-1; 7 bases agree with TRBD1. CDR3 size: 12 residues. Per the germline V gene, CDR1 is MNHEY and CDR2 is SVGAGI. V lost 8 bases, J lost 1 base, and 1 base stayed unmatched. The DNA for the CDR3 is TGTGCCAGCCACAGGGGGAACACTGAAGCTTTCTTT. Protein product: CASHRGNTEAFF.

The J gene is TRBJ2-1, the V gene TRBV7-9; 7 positions agree with TRBD2. This CDR3 comprises 16 residues. V lost 0 bases, J lost 4 bases, and 6 bases stayed unmatched. CDR1 and CDR2 from the germline V gene are SEHNR and FQNEAQ (reference sequence). CDR3 bases: TGTGCCAGCAGCTTAGCGCCTAGCGGTCCATACAATGAGCAGTTCTTC. The encoded protein is CASSLAPSGPYNEQFF.

The genes are TRBV30 and TRBJ2-7, with 8 positions matching TRBD1. The V and J ends lost 2 bases and 6 bases, in that order; junction bases with no gene match: 18. The CDR3 totals 17 residues. Looked up from germline, CDR1 is GTSNPN and CDR2 is SVGIG (reference sequence). CDR3 DNA sequence: TGTGCCTGGAGTCACAGGACAGGGAGTCTCTCCTACGTCGAGCAGTACTTC. This gives the protein CAWSHRTGSLSYVEQYF.

The rearrangement uses TRBV18 and TRBJ2-7; 14 nucleotides line up with TRBD2. The CDR3 loop spans 16 amino acids. V trimming: 3 bases; J trimming: 3 bases; junction bases outside the gene matches: 4. Germline CDR1 is KGHSH and CDR2 is LQKENI. The DNA for the CDR3 is TGTGCCAGCTCACCGGGACTAGCGGGGGCCAACTACGAGCAGTACTTC. It is translated as CASSPGLAGANYEQYF.